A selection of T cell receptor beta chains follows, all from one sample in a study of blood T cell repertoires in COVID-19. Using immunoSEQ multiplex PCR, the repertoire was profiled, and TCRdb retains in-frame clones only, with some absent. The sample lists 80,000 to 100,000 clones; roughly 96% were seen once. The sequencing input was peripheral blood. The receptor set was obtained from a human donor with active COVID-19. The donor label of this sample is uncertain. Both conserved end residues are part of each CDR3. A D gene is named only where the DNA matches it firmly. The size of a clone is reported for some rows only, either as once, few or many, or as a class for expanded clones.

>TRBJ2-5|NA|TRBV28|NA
CAILPSGRGTQYF
NA
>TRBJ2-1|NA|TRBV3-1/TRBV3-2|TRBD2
CASSQGGASGISNEQFF
TGTGCCAGCAGCCAAGGCGGGGCTAGCGGGATTTCTAATGAGCAGTTCTTC
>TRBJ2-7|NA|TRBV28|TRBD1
CASSRSGTGGYEQYF
TGTGCCAGCAGTCGCTCCGGGACAGGGGGCTACGAGCAGTACTTC
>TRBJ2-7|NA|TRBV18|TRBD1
CASSLVPLGTGVEEQYF
TGTGCCAGCTCACTGGTGCCGCTAGGGACAGGGGTGGAAGAGCAGTACTTC
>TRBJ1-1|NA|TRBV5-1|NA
CASSLRGATEAFF
TGCGCCAGCAGCTTGCGCGGGGCCACTGAAGCTTTCTTT
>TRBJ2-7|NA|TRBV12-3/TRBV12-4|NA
CASSAHYEQYF
TGTGCCAGCAGTGCGCACTACGAGCAGTACTTC
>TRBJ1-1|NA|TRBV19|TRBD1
CASSIDRASTEAFF
TGTGCCAGTAGTATTGACAGGGCGAGCACTGAAGCTTTCTTT
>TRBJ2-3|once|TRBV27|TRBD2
CASLRGGTDTQYF
TGTGCCAGCCTCCGGGGGGGCACAGATACGCAGTATTTT
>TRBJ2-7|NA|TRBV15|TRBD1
CATTPGGSYEQYF
TGTGCCACGACACCAGGGGGATCCTACGAGCAGTACTTC
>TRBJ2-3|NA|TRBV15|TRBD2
CATSRLTSGRTDTQYF
TGTGCCACCAGCAGACTGACTAGCGGGAGGACAGATACGCAGTATTTT
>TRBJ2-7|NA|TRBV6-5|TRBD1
CASSYSRAGGSYEQYF
TGTGCCAGCAGTTACTCGCGGGCAGGGGGCTCCTACGAGCAGTACTTC
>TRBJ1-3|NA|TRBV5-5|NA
CASSLLPSGNTIYF
TGTGCCAGCAGCTTACTACCCTCTGGAAACACCATATATTTT
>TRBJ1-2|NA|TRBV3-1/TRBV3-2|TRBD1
CASSAGQAFFGGYTF
TGTGCCAGCAGCGCAGGACAGGCTTTTTTCGGCGGCTACACCTTC
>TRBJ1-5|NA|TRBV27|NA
CASRPGTNGNQPQHF
TGTGCCAGCAGACCCGGGACAAATGGAAATCAGCCCCAGCATTTT
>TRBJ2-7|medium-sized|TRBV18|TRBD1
CASSPGDSYEQYF
TGTGCCAGCTCACCAGGGGACAGCTACGAGCAGTACTTC
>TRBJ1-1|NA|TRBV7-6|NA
CASSLGGWGATEAFF
TGTGCCAGCAGCTTAGGGGGTTGGGGCGCCACTGAAGCTTTCTTT
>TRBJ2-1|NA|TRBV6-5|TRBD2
CASRPLAGGRNEQFF
TGTGCCAGCAGACCACTAGCGGGAGGGCGGAATGAGCAGTTCTTC
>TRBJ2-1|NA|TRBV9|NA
CASSLGEVSYNEQFF
TGTGCCAGCAGCTTGGGAGAAGTCTCCTACAATGAGCAGTTCTTC
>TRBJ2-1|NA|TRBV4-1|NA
CASSQGRERAYNEQFF
TGCGCCAGCAGCCAAGGACGGGAAAGGGCCTACAATGAGCAGTTCTTC